The 31 T cell receptor beta chains given below trace back to one sample, sequenced in a study of T cells after yellow fever vaccination. TCRdb passed the 5' RACE reads through MiXCR, listing each CDR3 protein once. The sample holds around 360,000 distinct CDR3 sequences; around a tenth are singletons and the top ten take roughly 18%. The sample here was PBMCs, taken on the day of the first yellow fever vaccination. The source is a young man who received the YFV17D yellow fever vaccine.

This clonotype turned up a few times. V is TRBV12-3 or TRBV12-4 and J is TRBJ1-5, with D uncertain. With 6 bases removed from V and 7 bases from J, the gap between germline ends came to 10 bases. This CDR3 has 12 residues. The CDR3 region has the DNA TGTGCCAGCAGCCGGTGGCGGCAGCCCCAGCATTTT. Residues: CASSRWRQPQHF.

As regards this clonotype: Being one base from a much bigger clone, this may be a read error. The missing conserved phenylalanine or tryptophan at the end of this CDR3 makes a read error likely. The CDR3: CASSLLGNTGELFL. CDR3 in DNA: TGCGCCAGCAGCTTGTTGGGGAACACCGGGGAGCTGTTTCTT. The chain links TRBV5-1 to TRBJ2-2; D is unclear. Germline CDR1 reads SGHRS; CDR2 reads YFSETQ. The CDR3 has 14 amino acids. The V end was cut by 1 base, the J end by 1 base, with 5 bases between.

The V and J genes are TRBV12-3 or TRBV12-4 and TRBJ1-1; 7 bases line up with TRBD1. The CDR3 totals 13 residues. V shed 7 bases, J shed 3 bases, and the junction held 5 bases outside the gene matches. This CDR3 reads CASNRQGHTEAFF. The CDR3, as DNA: TGTGCCAGCAACCGACAGGGTCACACTGAAGCTTTCTTT.

This clonotype was seen more than once but under ten times. V gene TRBV2 combines with J gene TRBJ2-5, with a possible D match to TRBD2 (7 bases). This CDR3 has 15 amino acids. CDR1 SNHLY and CDR2 FYNNEI come from the germline V gene. Between the trimmed V and J ends, which lost 7 bases and 4 bases, there was a span of 19 bases. This CDR3 reads CASNNRGGRGETQYF. The CDR3 coding sequence is TGTGCCAGCAATAATCGCGGGGGCCGAGGAGAGACCCAGTACTTC.

This chain joins TRBV11-2 and TRBJ2-1; D is perhaps TRBD2 (6 bases). V was trimmed by 3 bases and J by 3 bases, leaving 18 bases between them. The CDR3 is made up of 17 amino acids. CDR1 is SGHAT and CDR2 is FQNNGV in the germline V gene. The CDR3 DNA is TGTGCCAGCAGCTTGGGTGCGGCGGGAACGGGCTACAATGAGCAGTTCTTC. This gives the protein CASSLGAAGTGYNEQFF.

Only a few counts were recorded for this clonotype. The CDR3 is CASRTFRDRGQDTQYF. CDR3 nucleotides: TGTGCCAGCAGGACGTTCCGGGACAGGGGGCAAGATACGCAGTATTTT. This sequence joins TRBV6-1 and TRBJ2-3, with 12 bases that match TRBD1. This CDR3 contains 16 residues. V shed 6 bases, J shed 5 bases, and the junction held 9 bases outside the gene matches. Germline lookup yields CDR1 MNHNS and CDR2 SASEGT.

Many counts were recorded for this clonotype. The chain has TRBV29-1 and TRBJ2-3, with 9 bases identical to TRBD1. CDR3 length: 13 amino acids. The germline gives CDR1 SQVTM, CDR2 ANQGSEA. V gave up 6 bases and J gave up 4 bases; unmatched junction bases: 5. Here the CDR3 reads CSVYRGLPDTQYF. The CDR3 coding sequence is TGCAGCGTCTACAGGGGGCTGCCAGATACGCAGTATTTT.

The chain employs TRBV7-2 and TRBJ1-1; D uncertain. The germline gives CDR1 SGHTA, CDR2 FQGNSA. CDR3 length: 14 amino acids. V dropped 4 bases and J dropped 5 bases, with 14 bases sitting between them. The CDR3: CASSSYMGWTEAFF. CDR3 sequence (DNA): TGTGCCAGCAGCTCCTACATGGGGTGGACTGAAGCTTTCTTT. Together with reference TRBV7-2 and TRBJ1-1, the CDR3 gives the full variable domain: GAGVSQSPSNKVTEKGKDVELRCDPISGHTALYWYRQSLGQGLEFLIYFQGNSAPDKSGLPSDRFSAERTGGSVSTLTIQRTQQEDSAVYLCASSSYMGWTEAFFGQGTRLTVV.

The V and J genes are TRBV9 and TRBJ1-5; 8 bases fit TRBD1. The CDR3 is 15 residues long. With V trimmed by 4 bases and J by 0 bases, 3 bases remained unmatched. Germline loops: CDR1 SGDLS, CDR2 YYNGEE. The CDR3 nucleotides read TGTGCCAGCAGCTGGACAGGGAATAGCAATCAGCCCCAGCATTTT. Protein product: CASSWTGNSNQPQHF. The full variable domain, rest sourced from reference TRBV9 and TRBJ1-5, is DSGVTQTPKHLITATGQRVTLRCSPRSGDLSVYWYQQSLDQGLQFLIQYYNGEERAKGNILERFSAQQFPDLHSELNLSSLELGDSALYFCASSWTGNSNQPQHFGDGTRLSIL.

V usage is TRBV15 and J usage is TRBJ2-7; TRBD1 aligns across 9 bases. This CDR3 has 15 residues. Per germline, CDR1 LNHNV and CDR2 YYDKDF (reference sequence). The trim removed 3 bases at V and 4 bases at J, leaving 7 bases unmatched. In nucleotides, the CDR3 is TGTGCCACCAGCAGTGGAGGGACAGGGTTTTACGAGCAGTACGTC. It encodes CATSSGGTGFYEQYV.

This clonotype was seen ten or more times. The rearrangement links TRBV7-2 to TRBJ1-1; possibly TRBD1 for D (6 bases). The CDR3 covers 13 residues. Germline CDR1 SGHTA, CDR2 FQGNSA. V was cut by 5 bases and J by 2 bases, with 9 bases left in between. CDR3 nucleotide sequence: TGTGCCAGCAGCAAGGACAGAAACACTGAAGCTTTCTTT. This gives the protein CASSKDRNTEAFF.

In this sample, this clonotype turned up a few times. The chain combines TRBV5-1 with TRBJ1-1; D is uncertain. The CDR3 length is 15 residues. CDR1 is SGHRS and CDR2 is YFSETQ in the germline V gene. V was trimmed by 4 bases and J by 1 base, leaving 14 bases between them. The DNA for the CDR3 is TGCGCCAGCAGCCGAGCTCAGACACAGAACACTGAAGCTTTCTTT. This gives the protein CASSRAQTQNTEAFF.

This chain links TRBV3-1 with TRBJ2-7, with D unclear. Germline CDR1 is LGHDT and CDR2 is YNNKEL (reference sequence). V dropped 1 base and J dropped 6 bases, with 7 bases sitting between them. The length of the CDR3 is 12 residues. The CDR3 DNA is TGTGCCAGCAGCCAAGGTCCGGCCGAGCAGTACTTC. It encodes CASSQGPAEQYF.

The V call is TRBV18, the J call TRBJ2-3; no firm D call. CDR3 length equals 12 residues. Germline V gene data show CDR1 as KGHSH and CDR2 as LQKENI. V shed 4 bases and J shed 4 bases, with 6 bases lying between them. As DNA, the CDR3 is TGTGCCAGCTCACAGTCCCCAGATACGCAGTATTTT. Translating gives CASSQSPDTQYF.

This clonotype was seen a handful of times. The genes are TRBV20-1 and TRBJ2-7; D is unresolved. The V gene's germline CDR1 is DFQATT and CDR2 SNEGSKA (reference sequence). This CDR3 spans 18 amino acids. V shed 0 bases and J shed 2 bases, with 23 bases lying between them. CDR3 region: CSARDLKVRVSRAYEQYF. CDR3 coding DNA: TGCAGTGCTAGAGATCTGAAGGTTCGAGTGTCAAGGGCCTACGAGCAGTACTTC.

This clonotype was counted between two and nine times. The genes are TRBV6-1 and TRBJ1-5; D possibly corresponds to TRBD1 (5 bases). The CDR3 has 14 residues. The germline V and J ends were trimmed by 5 bases and 6 bases, with 14 bases remaining between them. Germline assignment: CDR1 MNHNS and CDR2 SASEGT. CDR3 region: CASSPPTGGQPQHF. The CDR3 nucleotides are TGTGCCAGCAGTCCTCCAACGGGGGGTCAGCCCCAGCATTTT.

This clonotype has more than one count but fewer than ten. The V and J genes are TRBV6-1 and TRBJ1-1; D might be TRBD1 (5 bases). CDR1 is MNHNS and CDR2 is SASEGT in the germline V gene. V shed 7 bases and J shed 5 bases, with 17 bases lying between them. The CDR3 covers 14 residues. The DNA of the CDR3 is TGTGCCAGCAACCCGAGGGGTTTTTGGACTGAAGCTTTCTTT. The encoded protein is CASNPRGFWTEAFF.

There are a few counts of this clonotype. This CDR3 reads CASNRERFSPLHF. The DNA for the CDR3 is TGTGCCAGCAACAGGGAGAGATTTTCACCCCTCCACTTT. The V and J genes are TRBV7-2 and TRBJ1-6, with D possibly matching TRBD1 (6 bases). V was trimmed by 7 bases and J by 9 bases, leaving 13 bases between them. The CDR3 is 13 residues long. Germline V lookup: CDR1 SGHTA, CDR2 FQGNSA.

Many counts were recorded for this clonotype. The chain carries TRBV6-6 and TRBJ2-7; no firm D call. Trimming shortened V by 4 bases and J by 8 bases, and 15 bases separated the two germline ends. The CDR3 spans 13 residues. Germline V lookup: CDR1 MNHNY, CDR2 SVGAGI (reference sequence). The CDR3 sequence: CASSSGGVPKQYV. CDR3 nucleotides: TGTGCCAGCAGTTCAGGTGGTGTCCCGAAGCAGTACGTC.

This clonotype was recorded a few times. Here the CDR3 DNA reads TGTGCCAGCAGTCTAAGACTCCCGGGACAGGGCTACGAGCAGTACTTC. Its translation: CASSLRLPGQGYEQYF. The chain combines TRBV6-1 with TRBJ2-7; TRBD1 agrees at 9 bases. The germline gives CDR1 MNHNS, CDR2 SASEGT. The V segment lost 5 bases and the J segment 3 bases; nucleotides outside the gene matches: 11. This CDR3 has 16 amino acids.

The V call is TRBV5-1, the J call TRBJ1-2; weak D call: TRBD1 (5 bases). Germline-derived CDR1 and CDR2 are SGHRS and YFSETQ. This CDR3 comprises 13 residues. Trimming took 4 bases from V and 6 from J, leaving 13 bases between them. This chain's CDR3 is CASSTGTGDGYTF. The CDR3 DNA reads TGCGCCAGCAGCACGGGGACCGGCGATGGCTACACCTTC.

The chain employs TRBV7-9 and TRBJ1-1; D is unclear. V lost 1 base, J lost 0 bases, and 9 bases lay in between. Germline V gene data show CDR1 as SEHNR and CDR2 as FQNEAQ (reference sequence). This CDR3 is built from 15 residues. CDR3 residues: CASSLGGLLNTEAFF. The CDR3 region has the DNA TGTGCCAGCAGCTTAGGAGGTTTGTTGAACACTGAAGCTTTCTTT.

The genes are TRBV4-2 and TRBJ1-5, with 7 bases lining up with TRBD1. Trimming took 0 bases from V and 4 from J; bases not matched to a gene: 9. Germline lookup yields CDR1 LGHNA and CDR2 YNFKEQ. The CDR3 runs to 17 residues. The CDR3 region has the DNA TGTGCCAGCAGCCAAGATCGCGGACAGGAAGATAATCAGCCCCAGCATTTT. It yields the protein CASSQDRGQEDNQPQHF.

This clonotype has a handful of counts. The rearrangement uses TRBV5-1 and TRBJ2-5, with 7 bases aligning to TRBD2. J was trimmed by 1 base and V by 6 bases; bases with no gene match: 9. The CDR3 consists of 15 residues. Per germline, CDR1 SGHRS and CDR2 YFSETQ. The CDR3: CASKGRGDPQETQYF. CDR3 DNA: TGCGCCAGCAAAGGACGGGGGGACCCCCAAGAGACCCAGTACTTC.

This clonotype turned up a few times. V gene TRBV7-9 combines with J gene TRBJ2-3, with D tentatively TRBD2 (6 bases). V was shortened by 2 bases and J by 4 bases, with 7 bases between the two germline ends. The germline V gene has CDR1 SEHNR and CDR2 FQNEAQ (reference sequence). The CDR3 has 13 residues. CDR3 DNA: TGTGCCAGCAGCTTACCTAGCGCAGATACGCAGTATTTT. Translation gives CASSLPSADTQYF.

This clonotype occurred a few times. The chain has TRBV28 and TRBJ2-7, with D perhaps TRBD1 (6 bases). Trimming removed 6 bases from V and 2 bases from J, with 11 bases in between. Germline CDR1 MDHEN, CDR2 SYDVKM. The CDR3 totals 13 residues. CDR3 in DNA: TGTGCCAGCAGAGTCACAGGGACCTACGAGCAGTACTTC. Translating it yields CASRVTGTYEQYF. The full variable domain, rest sourced from reference TRBV28 and TRBJ2-7, is DVKVTQSSRYLVKRTGEKVFLECVQDMDHENMFWYRQDPGLGLRLIYFSYDVKMKEKGDIPEGYSVSREKKERFSLILESASTNQTSMYLCASRVTGTYEQYFGPGTRLTVT.

This chain links TRBV5-1 with TRBJ2-1, with 9 bases identical to TRBD2. There are 14 residues in the CDR3. The germline V gene has CDR1 SGHRS and CDR2 YFSETQ. J lost 8 bases, V lost 3 bases, and 6 bases had no gene match. The chain's CDR3 is CASSSRTSEDEQFF. The CDR3 DNA follows: TGCGCCAGCAGCTCCCGGACTAGCGAGGATGAGCAGTTCTTC.

This clonotype was counted only a few times. CDR3 sequence reads: CASSLGSGTVYGYTF. For the CDR3, the DNA is TGTGCCAGCAGTTTAGGTTCGGGGACAGTTTATGGCTACACCTTC. V usage is TRBV27 and J usage is TRBJ1-2; 7 bases fit TRBD1. With 2 bases clipped from V and 5 bases from J, the junction kept 8 bases outside the gene matches. Germline V gene data show CDR1 as MNHEY and CDR2 as SMNVEV (reference sequence). The CDR3 spans 15 residues.

This clonotype has more than one count but fewer than ten. The chain recombines TRBV11-1 with TRBJ2-7, with TRBD1 matching over 9 bases. The CDR3 is 14 amino acids. V gave up 6 bases and J gave up 3 bases; unmatched junction bases: 6. Germline-derived CDR1 and CDR2 are SGHAT and FQDESV (reference sequence). The CDR3 DNA is TGTGCCAGCAGTCTCCGGGACAGGGTCTACGAGCAGTACGTC. Translation: CASSLRDRVYEQYV.

This clonotype has just a few counts. The chain combines TRBV11-2 with TRBJ1-5; 7 bases fit TRBD1. The V gene's germline CDR1 is SGHAT and CDR2 FQNNGV. Trimming removed 5 bases from V and 3 bases from J; junction bases left unmatched: 7. The CDR3 consists of 15 residues. The CDR3 DNA reads TGTGCCAGCAGCCCAAACAGGGGTTTCAATCAGCCCCAGCATTTT. It specifies CASSPNRGFNQPQHF.

This rearrangement joins TRBV3-1 to TRBJ2-5, with D maybe TRBD2 (6 bases). The CDR3 spans 15 residues. With 7 bases removed from V and 1 base from J, the gap between germline ends came to 16 bases. Germline values: CDR1 LGHDT, CDR2 YNNKEL (reference sequence). The CDR3 is CASTRLGRGQETQYF. CDR3 sequence (DNA): TGTGCCAGCACCCGACTAGGACGGGGCCAAGAGACCCAGTACTTC.